Below are 14 T cell receptor beta chains sequenced from a single sample in a study of CD8+ T cells in alopecia areata. As the sequencing template, cDNA was produced by extracting RNA and reverse transcribing it. This table comes from immunoSEQ multiplex PCR, and its TCRdb copy is limited to in-frame clones, with some not included. The sample yields some 3,100 clones, without any singletons. Specimen: lesional skin. The source of these receptors is a C3H/HeJ mouse with alopecia areata. This strain's MHC haplotype is H2-k.

This clone was observed at least ten times. Gene names follow the mouse nomenclature. The missing CDR3 end, 4 residues past where the read stops, is filled in from the germline J gene. The chain couples TRBV19 to TRBJ1-4; 8 nucleotides line up with TRBD1. J gave up 6 bases and V 0 bases, and 1 base lay outside the gene matches. The CDR3 is 14 residues long. CDR1 and CDR2 from the germline V gene are FNHDT and SITEND (reference sequence). The CDR3 loop reads CASSIVDRDERLFF. CDR3 DNA, as far as it was read: TGTGCCAGCAGTATAGTGGACAGGGACGAA. Full variable domain (missing parts from reference TRBV19 and TRBJ1-4): GGIITQTPKFLIGQEGQKLTLKCQQNFNHDTMYWYRQDSGKGLRLIYYSITENDLQKGDLSEGYDASREKKSSFSLTVTSAQKNEMAVFLCASSIVDRDERLFFGHGTKLSVL.

A remark on this clone: Mouse names are used for the genes. The CDR3 end is not reached by the read, which stops 4 residues before it; the germline J gene fills it in. This sequence joins TRBV5 and TRBJ2-2, with 7 bases lining up with TRBD2. The germline CDR1 and CDR2 sequences are LGHNA and YNLKQL (reference sequence). The length of the CDR3 is 16 residues. The V gene end was trimmed by 0 bases and the J gene end by 0 bases; junction bases not matched to a gene: 1. CDR3 loop: CASSQDWGTNTGQLYF. The sequenced part of the CDR3 DNA is TGTGCCAGCAGCCAAGACTGGGGGACAAACACCGGG.

In its sample, this clone was seen a few times. A read error may explain this, as a much larger clone is one base away. Here the gene names and germline are mouse. The read ends 4 residues shy of where the CDR3 ends; the end is completed using the germline J gene. V usage is TRBV4 and J usage is TRBJ1-2; 9 nucleotides match TRBD1. The germline V gene encodes CDR1 LGHDT and CDR2 YNNKQL (reference sequence). This CDR3 is 14 amino acids long. V shed 6 bases, J shed 0 bases, and the junction held 2 bases outside the gene matches. CDR3 DNA (partial): TGTGCCAGCAGGGGGGACAGGGCAAACTCC. Encoded protein: CASRGDRANS. The whole CDR3 sequence reads CASRGDRANSDYTF.

This clone was detected ten times or more. Gene labels here are mouse ones. Sequencing ends 4 residues short of the CDR3 end; the germline J gene provides the rest. The chain couples TRBV1 to TRBJ2-1, with D possibly being TRBD2 (6 bases). CDR1 is NSQYPW and CDR2 is LRSPGD in the germline V gene (reference sequence). This CDR3 has 16 amino acids. V dropped 0 bases and J dropped 0 bases, with 9 bases sitting between them. The CDR3 sequence: CTCSADAGDNYAEQFF. CDR3 DNA (partial): TGCACCTGCAGTGCAGATGCTGGGGATAACTATGCT.

This clone appeared many times. Germline and genes here are mouse. The read finishes 4 residues shy of the CDR3 end, and the germline J gene is used to complete it. V gene TRBV29 combines with J gene TRBJ1-1; TRBD1 is a possible D gene (6 bases). In germline, CDR1 is MSHET, CDR2 SYDVDS. This CDR3 spans 14 amino acids. The V and J ends lost 4 bases and 4 bases respectively, with 13 bases between them. The CDR3 DNA, read in part, is TGTGCTAGCAGTTCCCCCCCGGACAGCACA. It specifies CASSSPPDST. The full CDR3 sequence reads CASSSPPDSTEVFF.

This clone was found many times. TCRdb gives a protein that differs at residue 11 from what the DNA encodes, so the protein here is translated from the DNA. Germline and genes here are mouse. With the read ending 3 residues before the CDR3 end, the germline J gene is used to fill in that end. The chain has TRBV13-1 and TRBJ1-3; TRBD1 matches 8 bases. This CDR3 has 14 amino acids. Germline V lookup: CDR1 NSHNY, CDR2 SYGAGN. Trimming removed 5 bases from V and 4 bases from J; junction bases left unmatched: 5. Partial CDR3 DNA: TGTGCCAGCAGAGAGACAGGGGAGGGAAATACG. This codes for CASRETGEGNT. The complete CDR3 reads CASRETGEGNTLYF.

This clone has a count of ten or more. The germline and genes are mouse ones. The CDR3 end is not reached by the read, which stops 4 residues before it; the germline J gene fills it in. The chain joins TRBV16 to TRBJ2-4; 14 nucleotides agree with TRBD2. After removal of 3 bases from V and 0 bases from J, the junction contained 2 bases not matched to a gene. Germline values: CDR1 SGHSA, CDR2 FRNQAP. CDR3 length: 17 amino acids. CDR3 bases read: TGTGCAAGCAGCTTCGGGACTGGGGGGGCGAGTCAAAAC. Translated: CASSFGTGGASQN. The entire CDR3 is CASSFGTGGASQNTLYF.

This clone has at least ten counts. The germline and genes are mouse ones. Sequencing ends 4 residues short of the CDR3 end; the germline J gene provides the rest. The V and J genes are TRBV13-2 and TRBJ2-3; maybe TRBD1 (7 bases). V lost 0 bases, J lost 0 bases, and 11 bases lay in between. This CDR3 is 16 amino acids long. Germline CDR1 NNHNN, CDR2 SYGAGS (reference sequence). The CDR3 is CASGDDRGPSAETLYF. The CDR3 DNA, read in part, is TGTGCCAGCGGTGATGATAGGGGGCCTAGTGCAGAA.

The table lists this clone with many counts. Mouse germline and gene names are used. Sequencing ends 4 residues short of the CDR3 end; the germline J gene provides the rest. This chain connects TRBV13-3 to TRBJ1-4; 7 nucleotides agree with TRBD1. CDR1 and CDR2 (germline): NNHDY, SYVADS. Unmatched junction bases numbered 6, after V lost 3 bases and J lost 1 base. The CDR3 contains 16 residues. CDR3 loop: CASSGGDRSSNERLFF. The CDR3 DNA, read in part, is TGTGCCAGCAGTGGGGGGGACAGATCTTCCAACGAA.

A remark on this clone: This likely stems from a read error, as it lies one base from a far larger clone. Any gene name here is a mouse gene name. The read comes to an end 4 residues before the CDR3 does, leaving the germline J gene to fill in the end. The rearrangement uses TRBV1 and TRBJ2-5; D possibly corresponds to TRBD1 (5 bases). Per the germline V gene, CDR1 is NSQYPW and CDR2 is LRSPGD (reference sequence). CDR3 length equals 14 residues. CDR3 sequence: CTCTRTWKRDTQYF. The part of the CDR3 DNA that was read is TGCACCTGCACTCGGACATGGAAGAGAGAC.

This clone occurred a few times. Gene names denote mouse genes. The CDR3 end is not reached by the read, which stops 4 residues before it; the germline J gene fills it in. This chain links TRBV4 with TRBJ2-1; 9 positions match TRBD2. V lost 6 bases and J lost 0; bases outside the gene matches: 6. The CDR3 consists of 16 residues. Germline V gene lookup returns CDR1 LGHDT and CDR2 YNNKQL (reference sequence). The CDR3 sequence: CASRPLGGNNYAEQFF. CDR3 DNA, as far as it was read: TGTGCCAGCAGGCCCCTGGGGGGGAATAACTATGCT.

At least ten counts were recorded for this clone. Gene names follow the mouse nomenclature. The read finishes 4 residues shy of the CDR3 end, and the germline J gene is used to complete it. The chain is built from TRBV29 and TRBJ1-1; 7 positions agree with TRBD1. Germline CDR1 reads MSHET; CDR2 reads SYDVDS. Unmatched junction bases numbered 3, after V lost 4 bases and J lost 1 base. The CDR3 extends over 14 amino acids. The sequenced CDR3 bases are TGTGCTAGCAGTTACGACAGGGCGAACACA. Amino acids: CASSYDRANT. The whole CDR3 sequence reads CASSYDRANTEVFF.

The table lists this clone with many counts. Gene names are mouse gene names. The CDR3 end is not reached by the read, which stops 4 residues before it; the germline J gene fills it in. The same CDR3 is also encoded by other DNA sequences in this sample. The chain employs TRBV19 and TRBJ1-2; 7 bases agree with TRBD1. The trim removed 5 bases at V and 2 bases at J, leaving 6 bases unmatched. The germline CDR1 and CDR2 sequences are FNHDT and SITEND (reference sequence). This CDR3 comprises 14 residues. The sequenced part of the CDR3 DNA is TGTGCCAGCAGCCCCGACAGGGCGAACTCC. It codes for CASSPDRANS. The entire CDR3 protein reads CASSPDRANSDYTF.

This clone has ten or more counts. Here the gene names and germline are mouse. The CDR3 goes on 4 residues after the read ends, and that part is filled in from the germline J gene. The V call is TRBV13-2, the J call TRBJ2-3; 11 nucleotides line up with TRBD1. Looked up from germline, CDR1 is NNHNN and CDR2 is SYGAGS (reference sequence). V gave up 3 bases and J gave up 1 base; unmatched junction bases: 7. This CDR3 region has 17 residues. Incomplete CDR3 DNA: TGTGCCAGCGGTGGTGGGACAGGGGGAGGGGGTGCAGAA. Residues: CASGGGTGGGGAE. The complete CDR3 reads CASGGGTGGGGAETLYF.